Following are 12 T cell receptor beta chains from one sample sequenced in a study of T-cell memory formation after mild COVID-19. Via MiXCR, TCRdb re-called the 5' RACE reads, giving one row per CDR3 protein. Of about 100,000 distinct CDR3 sequences in the sample, 11% were seen once. What was sequenced was PBMCs or a T cell subset sorted from them (not recorded which). The receptors were gathered from a young man who had mild COVID-19 (a few samples of this study predate the infection). Cell type and time point are not known.

This clonotype was picked up a small number of times. DNA for the CDR3: TGCGCCAGCAGCCATGCGGGGGTTGACGAGCAGTACTTC. Encoded protein: CASSHAGVDEQYF. The rearrangement uses TRBV4-3 and TRBJ2-7; 7 bases line up with TRBD2. The junction had 4 bases not matched to a gene; V was cut back by 3 bases and J by 5 bases. CDR3 length equals 13 residues. Germline CDR1 is LGHNA and CDR2 is YSLEER.

This clonotype occurred a few times. The chain joins TRBV27 to TRBJ2-7, with D hard to call. The V end was cut by 3 bases, the J end by 1 base, with 7 bases between. Germline V gene sequence: CDR1 MNHEY, CDR2 SMNVEV (reference sequence). The CDR3 consists of 13 residues. CDR3 amino acids: CASSFRQSYEQYF. The CDR3 nucleotides read TGTGCCAGCAGTTTTCGTCAGTCCTACGAGCAGTACTTC.

Only a few counts were recorded for this clonotype. V is TRBV5-1 and J is TRBJ2-2; D assignment may be TRBD1 or TRBD2 (5 bases each). Germline V gives CDR1 SGHRS, CDR2 YFSETQ. V was pared by 7 bases and J by 3 bases, with 13 bases between. The CDR3 totals 14 residues. CDR3 residues: CASLRGPYTGELFF. CDR3 bases: TGCGCCAGCCTGAGGGGCCCGTACACCGGGGAGCTGTTTTTT.

This clonotype was recorded a few times. The genes are TRBV10-1 and TRBJ1-2, with a possible D match to TRBD1 (5 bases). The CDR3 loop spans 14 amino acids. The germline CDR1 and CDR2 sequences are WNHNN and SYGVQD (reference sequence). The V and J ends lost 0 bases and 4 bases respectively, with 9 bases between them. The CDR3: CASSESRGPYGYTF. The CDR3 bases are TGCGCCAGCAGTGAGTCGAGGGGCCCCTATGGCTACACCTTC.

This clonotype has only a few counts. The chain has TRBV5-1 and TRBJ1-4, with 9 positions matching TRBD1. The CDR3 is 15 amino acids. Trimming cost V 0 bases and J 8 bases; bases outside gene matches: 5. Germline CDR1 reads SGHRS; CDR2 reads YFSETQ. The CDR3 DNA is TGCGCCAGCAGCTTGGCCGGGACAGGGTACGAAAAACTGTTTTTT. This encodes CASSLAGTGYEKLFF.

The rearrangement joins TRBV6-2 or TRBV6-3 to TRBJ2-2; 7 nucleotides line up with TRBD2. Losses at the gene ends were 2 bases for V and 6 bases for J; bases not matched to a gene: 0. The CDR3 runs 13 residues. Germline-derived CDR1 and CDR2 are MNHEY and SVGEGT. In nucleotides, the CDR3 is TGTGCCAGCAGTTACGGGGGGGCCGGGGAGCTGTTTTTT. Translated: CASSYGGAGELFF.

This chain uses TRBV6-2 or TRBV6-3 with TRBJ2-3; D remains unclear. The length of the CDR3 is 13 residues. In germline, CDR1 is MNHEY, CDR2 SVGEGT. The ends were cut back, 4 bases at V and 0 bases at J, with 5 bases in the middle. The CDR3 bases are TGTGCCAGCAGTTCCAGTAGCACAGATACGCAGTATTTT. This codes for CASSSSSTDTQYF.

The V call is TRBV19, the J call TRBJ2-3; no reliable D call. V dropped 3 bases and J dropped 0 bases, with 7 bases sitting between them. This CDR3 spans 14 amino acids. CDR1 is LNHDA and CDR2 is SQIVND in the germline V gene (reference sequence). CDR3 in DNA: TGTGCCAGTAGTATCAGTGCTAGCACAGATACGCAGTATTTT. Translating it yields CASSISASTDTQYF. The full variable domain, in which reference TRBV19 and TRBJ2-3 provide the parts outside the CDR3, is DGGITQSPKYLFRKEGQNVTLSCEQNLNHDAMYWYRQDPGQGLRLIYYSQIVNDFQKGDIAEGYSVSREKKESFPLTVTSAQKNPTAFYLCASSISASTDTQYFGPGTRLTVL.

This clonotype was recorded a few times. The genes are TRBV6-5 and TRBJ2-1; D assignment may be TRBD1 or TRBD2 (6 bases each). The CDR3 runs 17 residues. The V gene lost 2 bases and the J gene lost 0 bases, with 14 bases spanning the gap. CDR1 MNHEY and CDR2 SVGAGI come from the germline V gene. The CDR3: CASSYGGGVFSYNEQFF. The CDR3 bases are TGTGCCAGCAGTTACGGAGGGGGTGTCTTCTCCTACAATGAGCAGTTCTTC.

This chain connects TRBV3-1 to TRBJ2-3, with TRBD2 matching 8 bases. Germline V gene sequence: CDR1 LGHDT, CDR2 YNNKEL (reference sequence). The CDR3 is 16 amino acids. V lost 1 base, J lost 2 bases, and 5 bases stayed unmatched. CDR3 sequence reads: CASSQVAGGNTDTQYF. The DNA of the CDR3 is TGTGCCAGCAGCCAAGTCGCGGGGGGAAACACAGATACGCAGTATTTT.

A few counts support this clonotype. The junction and the germline gene differ at one end; a read error may be behind it. The chain links TRBV7-7 to TRBJ2-1; no firm D call. CDR1 is SSHAT and CDR2 is FNYEAQ in the germline V gene (reference sequence). The CDR3 covers 15 residues. The CDR3 is CASSLNPAPYNEQFF. CDR3 DNA: TGTGCTAGCAGCTTAAACCCTGCCCCGTACAATGAGCAGTTCTTC.

This clonotype was observed at least ten times. The chain joins TRBV9 to TRBJ2-3; TRBD2 agrees at 12 bases. From germline, CDR1 is SGDLS and CDR2 YYNGEE. The V and J ends lost 0 bases and 5 bases, in that order; junction bases with no gene match: 4. The CDR3 extends over 16 amino acids. This CDR3 is CASSVARLAGEDTQYF. The DNA for the CDR3 is TGTGCCAGCAGCGTAGCGAGACTAGCGGGAGAAGATACGCAGTATTTT.